These 30 T cell receptor beta chains came from one sample sequenced in a study of blood T cell repertoires in COVID-19. Measured with immunoSEQ multiplex PCR; TCRdb has only the in-frame clones, and not every one. In the table there are over 200,000 clones, roughly four fifths of which are singletons. The specimen was PBMCs or T cells enriched from blood (not recorded which). The receptors were gathered from a man in his fifties or sixties who had recovered from COVID-19.

V gene TRBV30 combines with J gene TRBJ2-1; maybe TRBD2 (6 bases). Germline V gene data show CDR1 as GTSNPN and CDR2 as SVGIG (reference sequence). The CDR3 runs to 13 residues. V shed 8 bases and J shed 4 bases, with 15 bases lying between them. CDR3 nucleotide sequence: TGTGCCGTGGAGGGAGAAGGTTACAATGAGCAGTTCTTC. Translated, it gives CAVEGEGYNEQFF.

The chain recombines TRBV7-9 with TRBJ2-7, with D possibly TRBD2 on 7 matching bases. This CDR3 is 13 amino acids long. V was pared by 3 bases and J by 4 bases, with 10 bases between. Per germline, CDR1 SEHNR and CDR2 FQNEAQ (reference sequence). The CDR3 is CASSLGGPYEQYF. In DNA form, the CDR3 reads TGTGCCAGCAGCTTGGGGGGGCCGTACGAGCAGTACTTC. Using reference TRBV7-9 and TRBJ2-7 for the parts outside the CDR3, the full variable domain is DTGVSQNPRHKITKRGQNVTFRCDPISEHNRLYWYRQTLGQGPEFLTYFQNEAQLEKSRLLSDRFSAERPKGSFSTLEIQRTEQGDSAMYLCASSLGGPYEQYFGPGTRLTVT.

The V call is TRBV2, the J call TRBJ1-2, with TRBD1 identical over 8 bases. From germline, CDR1 is SNHLY and CDR2 FYNNEI. This CDR3 spans 13 amino acids. Unmatched junction bases numbered 4, after V lost 6 bases and J lost 4 bases. The CDR3 DNA sequence: TGTGCCAGCAGCCTCGGGACAGGCTATGGCTACACCTTC. Its protein product is CASSLGTGYGYTF.

CDR3 sequence reads: CASSQEHQGGREQFF. Written as DNA, the CDR3 is TGCGCCAGCAGCCAAGAACATCAGGGGGGCCGTGAGCAGTTCTTC. The chain is built from TRBV4-3 and TRBJ2-1; D may be TRBD1 (7 bases). Germline CDR1 and CDR2: LGHNA and YSLEER. The CDR3 spans 15 residues. Trimming stripped 0 bases from V and 9 bases from J, with 15 bases between.

This clone was seen once. The chain couples TRBV24-1 to TRBJ1-2, with D possibly matching TRBD1 (6 bases). Germline CDR1 and CDR2: KGHDR and SFDVKD. The CDR3 runs to 14 residues. Between the trimmed V and J ends, which lost 4 bases and 2 bases, there was a span of 10 bases. Written as DNA, the CDR3 is TGTGCCACCAGTGACTGGACAGACAACTATGGCTACACCTTC. Its protein is CATSDWTDNYGYTF.

The chain couples TRBV11-3 to TRBJ2-5, with 7 nucleotides matching TRBD1. V lost 1 base, J lost 5 bases, and 10 bases stayed unmatched. The length of the CDR3 is 16 residues. The germline V gene has CDR1 SGHNT and CDR2 YENEEA. CDR3 DNA: TGTGCCAGCAGCTTAGGCTACAGGGGTTCCTCGGAGACCCAGTACTTC. Its translation is CASSLGYRGSSETQYF.

The chain links TRBV5-5 to TRBJ1-1, with TRBD1 matching 7 bases. Germline CDR1 SGHKS, CDR2 YYEKEE (reference sequence). The CDR3 contains 16 residues. The ends lost 3 bases at V and 1 base at J; junction bases unmatched: 9. The CDR3 DNA reads TGTGCCAGCAGCTACGGACAGGAAATGGGGAACACTGAAGCTTTCTTT. It specifies CASSYGQEMGNTEAFF.

The chain is built from TRBV29-1 and TRBJ2-3; 7 bases map to TRBD2. Germline lookup yields CDR1 SQVTM and CDR2 ANQGSEA. This CDR3 contains 14 residues. V lost 2 bases to trimming and J lost 1 base; unmatched junction nucleotides: 3. CDR3: CSVELGGGTDTQYF. CDR3 sequence (DNA): TGCAGCGTTGAATTGGGGGGGGGCACAGATACGCAGTATTTT.

The rearrangement joins TRBV5-6 to TRBJ2-7; D possibly corresponds to TRBD1 (5 bases). With 0 bases removed from V and 1 base from J, the gap between germline ends came to 14 bases. The germline gives CDR1 SGHDT, CDR2 YYEEEE. CDR3 length: 16 residues. The CDR3 DNA sequence: TGTGCCAGCAGCTTGGCCGTTGCAGGGTTTTCCTACGAGCAGTACTTC. As protein: CASSLAVAGFSYEQYF.

J is TRBJ1-1 and V is TRBV5-1, with 9 bases fitting TRBD1. The length of the CDR3 is 14 residues. Losses at the gene ends were 8 bases for V and 6 bases for J; bases not matched to a gene: 11. The germline V gene has CDR1 SGHRS and CDR2 YFSETQ. CDR3 DNA: TGCGCCAGTGGAAGACAGGGGGTCGAGGCTGAAGCTTTCTTT. Protein: CASGRQGVEAEAFF.

The chain joins TRBV13 to TRBJ2-1; no definite D call. V gave up 0 bases and J gave up 8 bases, with 5 bases separating them. CDR1 and CDR2 (germline): PRHDT, FYEKMQ (reference sequence). The CDR3 totals 12 residues. CDR3: CASSLGRYEQFF. The CDR3 DNA sequence: TGTGCCAGCAGCTTAGGACGGTATGAGCAGTTCTTC.

The chain combines TRBV5-5 with TRBJ2-7; 8 bases agree with TRBD1. J lost 3 bases, V lost 4 bases, and 12 bases had no gene match. The CDR3 totals 16 residues. Germline CDR1 SGHKS, CDR2 YYEKEE (reference sequence). The CDR3 DNA sequence: TGTGCCAGCAGCCCAGACAAGACAGGGGCGAACTACGAGCAGTACTTC. Translated, it gives CASSPDKTGANYEQYF.

This chain uses TRBV4-3 with TRBJ1-6; possible D gene TRBD1, 6 bases. There are 16 residues in the CDR3. Germline CDR1 reads LGHNA; CDR2 reads YSLEER. Deletions cut 1 base from V and 7 bases from J, with 14 bases between. CDR3 sequence: CASSQVAGALNSPLHF. The CDR3 DNA reads as TGCGCCAGCAGCCAAGTAGCGGGGGCATTAAATTCACCCCTCCACTTT.

This rearrangement joins TRBV19 to TRBJ2-3; D is uncertain. In germline, CDR1 is LNHDA, CDR2 SQIVND (reference sequence). The ends were cut back, 4 bases at V and 2 bases at J, with 4 bases in the middle. The CDR3 spans 12 residues. CDR3 residues: CASSTLTDTQYF. CDR3 sequence (DNA): TGTGCCAGTAGTACACTCACAGATACGCAGTATTTT.

The gene calls are TRBV15 and TRBJ2-7, with D possibly matching TRBD2 (5 bases). CDR1 and CDR2 (germline): LNHNV, YYDKDF (reference sequence). V lost 0 bases and J 6 bases, leaving 15 bases between the germline ends. CDR3 length equals 15 residues. CDR3 residues: CATSRDSGPAGEQYF. In nucleotides, the CDR3 is TGTGCCACCAGCAGAGATTCGGGCCCGGCGGGCGAGCAGTACTTC.

V is TRBV7-8 and J is TRBJ1-1; 7 bases are a match to TRBD1. V lost 1 base and J lost 7; bases outside the gene matches: 12. This CDR3 comprises 16 residues. CDR1 SGHVS and CDR2 FQNEAQ come from the germline V gene. CDR3 in amino acids: CASSLVRAGGTSEAFF. The DNA of the CDR3 is TGTGCCAGCAGCTTAGTGAGGGCAGGGGGAACGAGTGAAGCTTTCTTT.

The rearrangement links TRBV11-2 to TRBJ1-6, with 10 positions matching TRBD1. This CDR3 comprises 15 residues. The germline CDR1 and CDR2 sequences are SGHAT and FQNNGV. J gave up 7 bases and V 4 bases, and 4 bases lay outside the gene matches. This CDR3 is CASSWDRGSNSPLHF. The CDR3 nucleotides read TGTGCCAGCAGCTGGGACAGGGGAAGCAATTCACCCCTCCACTTT.

V gene TRBV19 combines with J gene TRBJ2-7; 9 nucleotides align to TRBD1. Germline CDR1 reads LNHDA; CDR2 reads SQIVND (reference sequence). CDR3 length equals 14 residues. V was pared by 6 bases and J by 5 bases, with 8 bases of the junction left unmatched. CDR3 DNA: TGTGCCAGTAGAGCCGGGACAGGGTTCCACGAGCAGTACTTC. This translates into CASRAGTGFHEQYF.

The CDR3 protein is CASSPESSGGYSYEQYF. The CDR3, as DNA: TGCGCCAGCAGCCCTGAGTCCAGCGGGGGGTATTCCTACGAGCAGTACTTC. The rearrangement joins TRBV5-1 to TRBJ2-7; 9 positions match TRBD2. V shed 4 bases, J shed 1 base, and the junction held 12 bases outside the gene matches. CDR1 is SGHRS, CDR2 YFSETQ, per germline. The CDR3 is 17 residues long.

This clone was recorded once. This sequence joins TRBV19 and TRBJ1-4; 9 bases map to TRBD1. Per germline, CDR1 LNHDA and CDR2 SQIVND (reference sequence). J lost 5 bases, V lost 0 bases, and 1 base had no gene match. This CDR3 comprises 15 residues. CDR3 protein: CASSIETGGNEKLFF. As DNA, the CDR3 is TGTGCCAGTAGTATAGAGACAGGGGGAAATGAAAAACTGTTTTTT.

The rearrangement joins TRBV15 to TRBJ1-6, with D possibly matching TRBD1 (6 bases). Trimming shortened V by 5 bases and J by 4 bases, and 9 bases separated the two germline ends. CDR1 is LNHNV, CDR2 YYDKDF, per germline (reference sequence). The CDR3 totals 14 residues. The CDR3: CATSLDRYNSPLHF. DNA for the CDR3: TGTGCCACCAGCCTGGACAGATATAATTCACCCCTCCACTTT.

In this sample, this clone turned up a few times. The gene calls are TRBV7-6 and TRBJ1-3; D unresolved. Per the germline V gene, CDR1 is SGHVS and CDR2 is FNYEAQ. V was cut by 5 bases and J by 4 bases, with 3 bases left in between. The CDR3 sequence is 11 residues long. The CDR3 sequence: CASSPGNTIYF. The CDR3 DNA follows: TGTGCCAGCAGCCCAGGAAACACCATATATTTT.

V usage is TRBV20-1 and J usage is TRBJ1-1; D may be TRBD1 (6 bases). The germline V gene has CDR1 DFQATT and CDR2 SNEGSKA (reference sequence). V dropped 6 bases and J dropped 5 bases, with 10 bases sitting between them. The CDR3 sequence is 11 residues long. CDR3 protein: CSAVTGTEAFF. Written as DNA, the CDR3 is TGCAGTGCCGTAACAGGGACTGAAGCTTTCTTT.

The rearrangement links TRBV11-3 to TRBJ2-1; 9 positions agree with TRBD2. Germline CDR1 and CDR2: SGHNT and YENEEA. The CDR3 is 15 amino acids. V dropped 5 bases and J dropped 4; count of bases not matched to a gene: 6. The CDR3 DNA sequence: TGTGCCAGCAGCCGCGGGGGGGCCTTATACAATGAGCAGTTCTTC. This gives the protein CASSRGGALYNEQFF.

The table lists this clone with a count of one. Here the CDR3 reads CASSIAPGGYGYTF. DNA of the CDR3: TGTGCCAGTAGTATAGCCCCGGGGGGGTATGGCTACACCTTC. V is TRBV19 and J is TRBJ1-2; a possible D gene is TRBD1 (5 bases). Germline loops: CDR1 LNHDA, CDR2 SQIVND (reference sequence). The CDR3 is made up of 14 amino acids. Trimming stripped 1 base from V and 5 bases from J, with 11 bases between.

The rearrangement uses TRBV7-8 and TRBJ1-2; D remains unclear. The CDR3 spans 14 residues. Germline V CDR1 and CDR2: SGHVS, FQNEAQ. Trimming pared 7 bases from V and 5 bases from J, leaving 17 bases between. CDR3 bases: TGTGCCAGCACCCCCGATAGAGGGTCTTATGGCTACACCTTC. Residues: CASTPDRGSYGYTF. The whole variable domain, remainder taken from reference TRBV7-8 and TRBJ1-2, is GAGVSQSPRYKVAKRGQDVALRCDPISGHVSLFWYQQALGQGPEFLTYFQNEAQLDKSGLPSDRFFAERPEGSVSTLKIQRTQQEDSAVYLCASTPDRGSYGYTFGSGTRLTVV.

This clone has a single count. The V call is TRBV5-1, the J call TRBJ2-3; TRBD1 is a possible D gene (5 bases). V shed 9 bases and J shed 1 base, with 15 bases lying between them. The CDR3 covers 14 residues. Germline V gene lookup returns CDR1 SGHRS and CDR2 YFSETQ. CDR3 DNA: TGCGCCACAGGTGCTGGGGCACGCACAGATACGCAGTATTTT. Its protein is CATGAGARTDTQYF. The whole variable domain, filled in from reference TRBV5-1 and TRBJ2-3, reads KAGVTQTPRYLIKTRGQQVTLSCSPISGHRSVSWYQQTPGQGLQFLFEYFSETQRNKGNFPGRFSGRQFSNSRSEMNVSTLELGDSALYLCATGAGARTDTQYFGPGTRLTVL.

This clone was seen just once. The V and J genes are TRBV11-2 and TRBJ2-1; 9 bases agree with TRBD2. Germline V lookup: CDR1 SGHAT, CDR2 FQNNGV. There are 15 residues in the CDR3. Losses at the gene ends were 5 bases for V and 10 bases for J; bases not matched to a gene: 12. Here the CDR3 DNA reads TGTGCCAGCAGCAAGTCGGGGGTTAGCGGGGGAGAGCAGTTCTTC. Residues: CASSKSGVSGGEQFF.

V usage is TRBV18 and J usage is TRBJ2-7, with 7 bases matching TRBD1. Germline loops: CDR1 KGHSH, CDR2 LQKENI. The CDR3 consists of 14 residues. Unmatched junction bases numbered 6, after V lost 3 bases and J lost 4 bases. The CDR3 region has the DNA TGTGCCAGCTCACCCTGGACAGGTACATACGAGCAGTACTTC. Amino acid sequence: CASSPWTGTYEQYF.

This chain joins TRBV6-5 and TRBJ2-7, with D unresolved. CDR1 and CDR2 from the germline V gene are MNHEY and SVGAGI. This CDR3 has 14 amino acids. V was trimmed by 0 bases and J by 4 bases, leaving 10 bases between them. This CDR3 reads CASSYSRQGYEQYF. For the CDR3, the DNA is TGTGCCAGCAGTTACTCGCGACAAGGATACGAGCAGTACTTC.